These 5 T cell receptor beta chains share one sample of origin, sequenced in a study of blood T cell repertoires in COVID-19. This table comes from immunoSEQ multiplex PCR, and its TCRdb copy is limited to in-frame clones, with some not included. The table records about 120,000 clones, 70% to 90% of them present only once. Sequenced sample: peripheral blood. Every receptor here comes from a man in his forties with acute or convalescent COVID-19.

V usage is TRBV6-2 or TRBV6-3 and J usage is TRBJ1-3; maybe TRBD1 (5 bases). CDR1 is MNHEY and CDR2 is SVGEGT in the germline V gene. The CDR3 runs 18 residues. Trimming took off 3 bases at V and 0 bases at J, with 18 bases between the two ends. The CDR3 DNA is TGTGCCAGCAGTTATACCATCAACAGGATCGGCTCTGGAAACACCATATATTTT. Its translation is CASSYTINRIGSGNTIYF.

V usage is TRBV4-3 and J usage is TRBJ1-6; D remains ambiguous. CDR3 size: 13 residues. CDR1 is LGHNA, CDR2 YSLEER, per germline. V was clipped by 0 bases and J by 13 bases, with 10 bases between them. The DNA for the CDR3 is TGCGCCAGCAGCCAAGATAACTACGTGCCCCTCCACTTT. Translating it yields CASSQDNYVPLHF.

The rearrangement links TRBV19 to TRBJ2-1; 12 bases fit TRBD2. The CDR3 length is 17 residues. CDR1 LNHDA and CDR2 SQIVND come from the germline V gene (reference sequence). V trimming: 6 bases; J trimming: 6 bases; junction bases outside the gene matches: 12. The CDR3 loop reads CASRRGLAGRTGNEQFF. CDR3 DNA: TGTGCCAGTAGACGAGGACTAGCGGGACGTACAGGCAATGAGCAGTTCTTC.

The V and J genes are TRBV5-1 and TRBJ1-6, with 10 bases fitting TRBD1. J was trimmed by 12 bases and V by 4 bases; bases with no gene match: 7. The CDR3 extends over 14 amino acids. Germline assignment: CDR1 SGHRS and CDR2 YFSETQ. CDR3 in amino acids: CASSATGGTEPLHF. The CDR3 bases are TGCGCCAGCAGCGCGACAGGGGGCACTGAACCCCTCCACTTT.

This sequence joins TRBV30 and TRBJ1-5, with 7 bases fitting TRBD1. Looked up from germline, CDR1 is GTSNPN and CDR2 is SVGIG (reference sequence). The CDR3 runs 14 residues. The junction had 8 bases not matched to a gene; V was cut back by 2 bases and J by 7 bases. The CDR3, as DNA: TGTGCCTGGAGTATGGACCTAGGGGGCCAGCCCCAGCATTTT. Protein sequence: CAWSMDLGGQPQHF. Complete variable domain (other parts from reference TRBV30 and TRBJ1-5): SQTIHQWPATLVQPVGSPLSLECTVEGTSNPNLYWYRQAAGRGLQLLFYSVGIGQISSEVPQNLSASRPQDRQFILSSKKLLLSDSGFYLCAWSMDLGGQPQHFGDGTRLSIL.